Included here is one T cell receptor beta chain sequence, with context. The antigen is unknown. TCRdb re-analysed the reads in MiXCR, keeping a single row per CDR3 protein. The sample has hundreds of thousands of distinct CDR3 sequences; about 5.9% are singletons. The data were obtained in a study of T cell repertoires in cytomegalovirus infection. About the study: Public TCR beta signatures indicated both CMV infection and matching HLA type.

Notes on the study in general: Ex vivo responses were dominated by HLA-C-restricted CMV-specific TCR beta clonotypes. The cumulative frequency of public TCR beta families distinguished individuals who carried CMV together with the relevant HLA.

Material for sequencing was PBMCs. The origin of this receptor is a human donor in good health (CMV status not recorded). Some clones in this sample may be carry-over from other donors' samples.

This CDR3 reads CASSIELGTGPGNTEAFF. The DNA of the CDR3 is TGTGCCAGTAGTATAGAATTGGGGACAGGGCCAGGGAACACTGAAGCTTTCTTT. This chain joins TRBV19 and TRBJ1-1, with 9 bases identical to TRBD1. CDR1 and CDR2 from the germline V gene are LNHDA and SQIVND (reference sequence). This CDR3 comprises 18 residues. J gave up 1 base and V 0 bases, and 9 bases lay outside the gene matches.